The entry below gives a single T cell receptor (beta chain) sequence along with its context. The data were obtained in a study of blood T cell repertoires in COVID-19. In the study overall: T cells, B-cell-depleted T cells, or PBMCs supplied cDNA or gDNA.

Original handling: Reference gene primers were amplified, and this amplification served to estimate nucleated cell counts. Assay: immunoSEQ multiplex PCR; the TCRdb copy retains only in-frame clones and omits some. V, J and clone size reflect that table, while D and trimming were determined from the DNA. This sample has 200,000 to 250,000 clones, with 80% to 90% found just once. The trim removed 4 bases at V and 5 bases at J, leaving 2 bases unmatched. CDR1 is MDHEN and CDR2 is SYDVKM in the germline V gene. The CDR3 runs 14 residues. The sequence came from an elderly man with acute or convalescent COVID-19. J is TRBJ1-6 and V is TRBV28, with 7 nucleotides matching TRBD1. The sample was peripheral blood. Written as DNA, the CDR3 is TGTGCCAGCAGTTCGGGACAGAATAATTCACCCCTCCACTTT. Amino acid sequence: CASSSGQNNSPLHF.